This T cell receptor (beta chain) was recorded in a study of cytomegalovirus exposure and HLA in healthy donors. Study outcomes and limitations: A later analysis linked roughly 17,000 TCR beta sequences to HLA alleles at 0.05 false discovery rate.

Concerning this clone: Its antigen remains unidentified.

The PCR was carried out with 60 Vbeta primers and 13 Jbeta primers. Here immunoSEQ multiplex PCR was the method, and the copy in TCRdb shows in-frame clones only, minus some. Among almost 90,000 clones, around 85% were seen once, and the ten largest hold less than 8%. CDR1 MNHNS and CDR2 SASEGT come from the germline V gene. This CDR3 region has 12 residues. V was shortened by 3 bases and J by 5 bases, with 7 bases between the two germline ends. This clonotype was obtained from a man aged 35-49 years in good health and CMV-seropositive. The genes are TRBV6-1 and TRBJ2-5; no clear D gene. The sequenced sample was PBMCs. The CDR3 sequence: CASSDMAETQYF. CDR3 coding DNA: TGTGCCAGCAGTGATATGGCTGAGACCCAGTACTTC.